A selection of T cell receptor beta chains follows, all from one sample in a study. A single record per CDR3 protein comes from TCRdb applying MiXCR to the RT-PCR reads. The table has almost 700,000 distinct CDR3 sequences, 13% to 15% seen once; the top ten hold 3.6%. The sequenced sample consisted of memory CD4+ T cells from blood. The receptor source for this set is a female donor in good health, serving as a healthy control. CDR3s include the opening cysteine and the closing phenylalanine or tryptophan. The D gene is left open where the match is weak. Rows give clone size only sometimes, using once, few, many, or a class for an expanded clone.

j_gene	v_gene	abundance	d_gene	CDR3aa	CDR3nt
TRBJ1-2	TRBV14	many	TRBD1	CASSPFGQGASYTF	TGTGCCAGCAGCCCTTTCGGACAGGGGGCGAGCTACACCTTC
TRBJ2-1	TRBV9	many	TRBD2	CASSVQPAGEYNEQFF	TGTGCCAGCAGCGTACAACCAGCGGGGGAATACAATGAGCAGTTCTTC
TRBJ2-1	TRBV27	.	TRBD1	CASSLLGQGADEQFF	TGTGCCAGCAGTTTACTGGGACAGGGGGCGGATGAGCAGTTCTTC
TRBJ1-6	TRBV5-5	few	.	CASSLVVGTYNSPLHF	TGTGCCAGCAGCTTGGTGGTAGGGACCTATAATTCACCCCTCCACTTT
TRBJ2-5	TRBV5-5	.	TRBD2	CASSLGAGDGFETQYF	TGTGCCAGCAGCTTGGGCGCGGGAGACGGTTTCGAGACCCAGTACTTC
TRBJ2-1	TRBV29-1	.	TRBD1	CSLDAHRGKNEQFF	TGCAGCTTGGACGCTCACAGGGGAAAAAATGAGCAGTTCTTC
TRBJ2-5	TRBV27	.	.	CASSGYQGRETQYF	TGTGCCAGCAGTGGATATCAGGGTAGAGAGACCCAGTACTTC
TRBJ1-2	TRBV7-6	few	TRBD1	CASSSTGDPRQYGYTF	TGTGCCAGCAGCTCTACAGGGGATCCCCGTCAATATGGCTACACCTTC
TRBJ2-7	TRBV12-3/TRBV12-4	many	.	CASSLRQVINEQYF	TGTGCCAGCAGTTTAAGGCAGGTTATCAACGAGCAGTACTTC
TRBJ2-3	TRBV11-2	.	TRBD2	CASSSGFTDTQYF	TGTGCCAGCTCTAGCGGATTCACAGATACGCAGTATTTT
TRBJ2-2	TRBV5-6	many	.	CASSPDLVANTGELFF	TGTGCCAGCAGCCCGGATTTGGTAGCAAACACCGGGGAGCTGTTTTTT
TRBJ1-3	TRBV9	.	TRBD1	CASSVASGTEGLSSGNTIYF	TGTGCCAGCAGCGTAGCATCCGGGACAGAGGGATTATCTTCTGGAAACACCATATATTTT
TRBJ1-3	TRBV12-3/TRBV12-4	.	.	CASRPAGGPGNTIYF	TGTGCCAGCAGACCTGCGGGGGGCCCTGGAAACACCATATATTTT
TRBJ1-2	TRBV28	.	.	CASSLNRPGYTF	TGTGCCAGCAGTTTAAACAGGCCTGGCTACACCTTC
TRBJ2-2	TRBV5-5	few	TRBD2	CASSAGLAGAQTGELFF	TGTGCCAGCAGCGCCGGACTAGCGGGAGCTCAAACCGGGGAGCTGTTTTTT
TRBJ2-1	TRBV7-2	few	TRBD2	CASSLRASSGTYNEQFF	TGTGCCAGCAGCTTAAGGGCTTCTAGCGGGACCTACAATGAGCAGTTCTTC
TRBJ2-1	TRBV5-5	many	TRBD2	CASSSGLAGGVAEQFF	TGTGCCAGCAGCTCCGGACTAGCGGGAGGGGTCGCAGAGCAGTTCTTC
TRBJ1-3	TRBV15	few	.	CATSRDRGAISYSGNTIYF	TGTGCCACCAGCAGAGATCGAGGGGCTATCTCTTACTCTGGAAACACCATATATTTT
TRBJ2-6	TRBV5-1	many	.	CASSPNSGANVLTF	TGCGCCAGCAGCCCTAACTCTGGGGCCAACGTCCTGACTTTC
TRBJ2-3	TRBV10-1	many	.	CASSAGSGRSPDTQYF	TGCGCCAGCAGTGCAGGGAGCGGCCGGAGCCCAGATACGCAGTATTTT
TRBJ2-3	TRBV6-5	many	TRBD1	CASSRQGFYTDTQYF	TGTGCCAGCAGCCGACAGGGATTCTACACAGATACGCAGTATTTT
TRBJ2-2	TRBV27	.	TRBD1	CASSPTGQGHTGELFF	TGTGCCAGCTCACCAACCGGACAGGGACACACCGGGGAGCTGTTTTTT
TRBJ2-5	TRBV4-2	many	.	CASSQGREATLQETQYF	TGTGCCAGCAGCCAAGGAAGGGAGGCGACACTACAAGAGACCCAGTACTTC
TRBJ2-2	TRBV24-1	many	.	CATKGSNTGELFF	TGTGCCACCAAGGGGTCGAACACCGGGGAGCTGTTTTTT
TRBJ1-2	TRBV12-3/TRBV12-4	many	.	CASSSSRRGIYGYTF	TGTGCCAGCAGTTCCTCGCGTCGGGGGATCTATGGCTACACCTTC
TRBJ1-4	TRBV6-1	.	TRBD1	CASSPRQGANEKLFF	TGTGCCAGCAGCCCCAGACAGGGGGCGAATGAAAAACTGTTTTTT
TRBJ1-2	TRBV9	.	.	CASSVSRGYGYTF	TGTGCCAGCAGCGTATCCAGGGGTTATGGCTACACCTTC
TRBJ1-1	TRBV12-3/TRBV12-4	.	.	CASSLLGGAYSNTEAFF	TGTGCCAGCAGTTTGTTGGGGGGCGCCTATTCGAACACTGAAGCTTTCTTT
TRBJ2-3	TRBV5-1	.	.	CASSLDGGLAADTQYF	TGCGCCAGCAGCTTGGATGGGGGTTTGGCCGCAGATACGCAGTATTTT
TRBJ2-1	TRBV11-3	.	TRBD1	CASSSGQAYNEQFF	TGTGCCAGCAGCTCCGGACAGGCCTACAATGAGCAGTTCTTC
TRBJ1-2	TRBV2	.	TRBD1	CASSEALSAGGYYGYTF	TGTGCCAGCAGTGAAGCGCTGTCGGCAGGGGGGTACTATGGCTACACCTTC
TRBJ2-5	TRBV7-2	few	.	CASSPMTGETQYF	TGTGCCAGCAGCCCGATGACAGGAGAGACCCAGTACTTC
TRBJ1-2	TRBV29-1	few	.	CSVYQHHRDGYTF	TGCAGCGTCTACCAACACCACAGGGATGGCTACACCTTC
TRBJ2-6	TRBV5-1	.	.	CASSTTPPEGANVLTF	TGCGCCAGCAGCACCACCCCGCCCGAGGGGGCCAACGTCCTGACTTTC
TRBJ1-1	TRBV7-9	many	.	CASSLEGRTEAFF	TGCGCCAGCAGCTTAGAGGGTAGGACTGAAGCTTTCTTT
TRBJ2-6	TRBV20-1	.	.	CSAPNRPGSGANVLTF	TGCAGTGCCCCGAACAGGCCCGGCTCTGGGGCCAACGTCCTGACTTTC
TRBJ1-4	TRBV5-4	many	.	CASSEGSGSGEKLFF	TGTGCCAGCAGCGAAGGGTCAGGTTCCGGCGAAAAACTGTTTTTT
TRBJ2-1	TRBV12-5	many	.	CASGLNSNEQFF	TGTGCTAGTGGTTTGAACTCCAATGAGCAGTTCTTC
TRBJ1-5	TRBV30	few	.	CAWGARGNQPQHF	TGTGCCTGGGGGGCTAGGGGCAATCAGCCCCAGCATTTT
TRBJ1-5	TRBV30	few	TRBD1	CAWGKDRGGGPQHF	TGTGCCTGGGGAAAGGACAGGGGCGGTGGGCCCCAGCATTTT
TRBJ1-2	TRBV24-1	many	.	CATSDARDGNYGYTF	TGTGCCACCAGTGATGCGCGAGACGGAAACTATGGCTACACCTTC
TRBJ1-2	TRBV27	many	TRBD1	CASSPGQGWGYTF	TGTGCCAGCAGTCCGGGACAGGGATGGGGCTACACCTTC